This TCR beta chain is from a study of radiotherapy plus CTLA-4 blockade in lung cancer. The assay was immunoSEQ multiplex PCR, and TCRdb's table has in-frame clones only and misses some. The table includes tens of thousands of clones, more than 60% detected once. CDR3 length equals 15 residues. Per the germline V gene, CDR1 is KGHSH and CDR2 is LQKENI. The sample here was peripheral blood, taken from a patient treated with radiotherapy plus ipilimumab. This chain joins TRBV18 and TRBJ2-5; possible D gene TRBD2, 6 bases. The J call may be incorrect, as the DNA end agrees better with TRBJ2-7. The source is a human donor with non-small cell lung cancer who had a partial response to radiotherapy plus ipilimumab. Some clones in this sample may be carry-over from other donors' samples. CDR3 DNA: TGTGCCAGCCGCGCGACCGGACTATCCTCCTACGAGCAGTACTTC. It yields the protein CASRATGLSSYEQYF.